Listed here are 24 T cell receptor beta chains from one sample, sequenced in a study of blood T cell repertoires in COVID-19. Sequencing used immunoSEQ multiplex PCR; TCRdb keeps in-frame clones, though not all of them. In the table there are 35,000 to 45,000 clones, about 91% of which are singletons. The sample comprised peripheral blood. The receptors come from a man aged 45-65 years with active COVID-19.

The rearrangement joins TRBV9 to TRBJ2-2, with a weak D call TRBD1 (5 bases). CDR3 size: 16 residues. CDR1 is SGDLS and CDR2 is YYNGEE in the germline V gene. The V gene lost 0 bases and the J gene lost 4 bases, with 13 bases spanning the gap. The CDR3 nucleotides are TGTGCCAGCAGCGTAGGTCGTCAGGGTTTCACCGGGGAGCTGTTTTTT. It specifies CASSVGRQGFTGELFF.

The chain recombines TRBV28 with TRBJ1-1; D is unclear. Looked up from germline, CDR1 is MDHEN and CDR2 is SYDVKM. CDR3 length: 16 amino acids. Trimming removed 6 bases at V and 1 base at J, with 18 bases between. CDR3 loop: CASRPLGRRRNTEAFF. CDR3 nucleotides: TGTGCCAGCAGACCCCTGGGGAGACGCAGGAACACTGAAGCTTTCTTT.

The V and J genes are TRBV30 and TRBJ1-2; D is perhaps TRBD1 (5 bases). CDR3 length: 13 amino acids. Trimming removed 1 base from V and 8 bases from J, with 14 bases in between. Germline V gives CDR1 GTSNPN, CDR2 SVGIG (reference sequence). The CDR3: CAWSGSGLGGYTF. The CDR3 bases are TGTGCCTGGAGTGGATCAGGGCTGGGGGGCTACACCTTC.

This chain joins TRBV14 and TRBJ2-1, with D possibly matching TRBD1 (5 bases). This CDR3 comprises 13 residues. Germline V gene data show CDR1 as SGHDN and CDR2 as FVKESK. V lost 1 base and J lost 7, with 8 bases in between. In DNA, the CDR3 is TGTGCCAGCAGCCAAGCAGGGCAGAATGAGCAGTTCTTC. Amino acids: CASSQAGQNEQFF.

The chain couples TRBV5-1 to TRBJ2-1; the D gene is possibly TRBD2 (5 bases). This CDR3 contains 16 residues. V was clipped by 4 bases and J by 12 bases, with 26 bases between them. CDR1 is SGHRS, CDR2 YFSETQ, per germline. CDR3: CASSDDPLWASPRQFF. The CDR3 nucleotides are TGCGCCAGCAGCGACGACCCCTTGTGGGCTAGCCCAAGGCAGTTCTTC.

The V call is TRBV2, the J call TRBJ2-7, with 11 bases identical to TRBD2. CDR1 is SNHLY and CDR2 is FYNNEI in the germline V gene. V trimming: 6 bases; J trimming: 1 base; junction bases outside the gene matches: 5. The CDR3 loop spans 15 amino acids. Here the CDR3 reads CASRAGTSGSYEQYF. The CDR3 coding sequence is TGTGCCAGCAGAGCCGGGACTAGCGGTTCCTACGAGCAGTACTTC. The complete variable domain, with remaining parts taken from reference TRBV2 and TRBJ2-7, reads EPEVTQTPSHQVTQMGQEVILRCVPISNHLYFYWYRQILGQKVEFLVSFYNNEISEKSEIFDDQFSVERPDGSNFTLKIRSTKLEDSAMYFCASRAGTSGSYEQYFGPGTRLTVT.

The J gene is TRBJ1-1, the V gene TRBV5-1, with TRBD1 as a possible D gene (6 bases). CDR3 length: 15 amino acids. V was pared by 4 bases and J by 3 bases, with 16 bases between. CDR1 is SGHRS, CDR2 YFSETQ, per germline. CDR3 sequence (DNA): TGCGCCAGCAGCCCTACAGGGTCTTTGGACACTGAAGCTTTCTTT. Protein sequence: CASSPTGSLDTEAFF.

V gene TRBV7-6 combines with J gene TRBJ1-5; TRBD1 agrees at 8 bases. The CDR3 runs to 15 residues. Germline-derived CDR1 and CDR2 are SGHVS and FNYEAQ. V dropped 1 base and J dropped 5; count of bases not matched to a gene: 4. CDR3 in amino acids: CASSLGRGRDQPQHF. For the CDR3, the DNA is TGTGCCAGCAGCTTAGGCAGGGGGCGGGATCAGCCCCAGCATTTT.

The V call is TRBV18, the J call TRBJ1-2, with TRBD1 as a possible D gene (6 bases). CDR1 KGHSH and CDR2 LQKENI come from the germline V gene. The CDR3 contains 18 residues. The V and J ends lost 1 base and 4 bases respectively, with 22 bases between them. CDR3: CASSPLFGSPRDTYGYTF. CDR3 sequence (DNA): TGTGCCAGCTCACCACTCTTCGGAAGCCCCCGGGACACCTATGGCTACACCTTC.

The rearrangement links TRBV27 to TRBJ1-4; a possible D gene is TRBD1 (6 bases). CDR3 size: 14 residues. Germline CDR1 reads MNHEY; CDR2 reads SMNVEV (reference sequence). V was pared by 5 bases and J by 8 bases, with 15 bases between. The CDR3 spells CASSLQGYGEKLFF. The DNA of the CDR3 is TGTGCCAGCAGTCTCCAGGGGTATGGCGAAAAACTGTTTTTT.

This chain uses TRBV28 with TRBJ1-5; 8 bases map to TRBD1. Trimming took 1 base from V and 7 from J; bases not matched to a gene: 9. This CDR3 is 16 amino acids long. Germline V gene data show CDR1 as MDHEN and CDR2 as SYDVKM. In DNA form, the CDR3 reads TGTGCCAGCAGTTTATTTGGGCAGGGGGCAGGGCAGCCCCAGCATTTT. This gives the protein CASSLFGQGAGQPQHF.

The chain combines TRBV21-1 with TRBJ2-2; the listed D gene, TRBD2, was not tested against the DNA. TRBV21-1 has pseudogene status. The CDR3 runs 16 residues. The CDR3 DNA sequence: TGTGCCAGCAGCAAAGCGGCGGGAGCGAACACCGGGGAGCTGTTTTTT. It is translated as CASSKAAGANTGELFF.

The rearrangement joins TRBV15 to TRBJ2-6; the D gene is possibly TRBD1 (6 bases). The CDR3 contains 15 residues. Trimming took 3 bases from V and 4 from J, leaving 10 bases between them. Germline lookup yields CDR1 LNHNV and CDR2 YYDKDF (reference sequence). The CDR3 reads CATSRSGDGANVLTF. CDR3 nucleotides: TGTGCCACCAGCAGGTCAGGGGACGGGGCCAACGTCCTGACTTTC.

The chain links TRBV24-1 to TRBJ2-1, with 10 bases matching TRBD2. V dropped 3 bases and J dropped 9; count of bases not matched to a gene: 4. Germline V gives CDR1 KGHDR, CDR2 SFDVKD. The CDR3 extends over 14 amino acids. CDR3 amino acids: CATSDASGSSEQFF. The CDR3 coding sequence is TGTGCCACCAGTGATGCTAGCGGGAGTAGTGAGCAGTTCTTC.

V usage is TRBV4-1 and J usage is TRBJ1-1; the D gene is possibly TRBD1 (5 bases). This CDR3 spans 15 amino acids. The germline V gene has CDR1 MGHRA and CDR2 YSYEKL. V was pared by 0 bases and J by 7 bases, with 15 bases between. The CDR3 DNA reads TGCGCCAGCAGCCAAGAGAGCGCAGGGCGAGGTGAAGCTTTCTTT. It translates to CASSQESAGRGEAFF.

The CDR3: CASSTGLASYNEQFF. The DNA of the CDR3 is TGTGCCAGTAGTACCGGACTAGCGTCCTACAATGAGCAGTTCTTC. The J gene is TRBJ2-1, the V gene TRBV19; TRBD2 matches 9 bases. V shed 4 bases, J shed 1 base, and the junction held 2 bases outside the gene matches. Per germline, CDR1 LNHDA and CDR2 SQIVND (reference sequence). The length of the CDR3 is 15 residues.

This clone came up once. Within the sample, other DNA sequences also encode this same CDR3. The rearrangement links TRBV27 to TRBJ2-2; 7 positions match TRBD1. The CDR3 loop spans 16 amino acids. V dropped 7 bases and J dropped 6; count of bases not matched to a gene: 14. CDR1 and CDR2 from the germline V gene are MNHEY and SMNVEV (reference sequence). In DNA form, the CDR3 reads TGTGCCAGCACCCCCCTTGACAGGGTAGAGGCCGGGGAGCTGTTTTTT. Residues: CASTPLDRVEAGELFF.

The CDR3 loop is CATSDSGTAGRANYGYTF. Written as DNA, the CDR3 is TGTGCCACCAGTGATTCCGGGACAGCCGGTAGGGCTAACTATGGCTACACCTTC. This rearrangement joins TRBV24-1 to TRBJ1-2; 7 positions agree with TRBD1. V dropped 2 bases and J dropped 0; count of bases not matched to a gene: 11. This CDR3 contains 18 residues. The germline gives CDR1 KGHDR, CDR2 SFDVKD.

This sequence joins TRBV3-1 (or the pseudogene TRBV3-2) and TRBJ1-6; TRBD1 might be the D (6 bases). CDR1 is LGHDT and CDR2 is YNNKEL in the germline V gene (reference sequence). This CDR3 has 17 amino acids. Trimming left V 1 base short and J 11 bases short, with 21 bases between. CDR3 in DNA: TGTGCCAGCAGCCAAGCCTTCGGGGAGGGGGGGTCGGCACCCCTCCACTTT. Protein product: CASSQAFGEGGSAPLHF.

CDR3 coding DNA: TGTGCCAGCAGTGAAGGAAGCGGTTCCTACAATGAGCAGTTCTTC. Encoded protein: CASSEGSGSYNEQFF. J is TRBJ2-1 and V is TRBV6-1; D might be TRBD2 (5 bases). Per the germline V gene, CDR1 is MNHNS and CDR2 is SASEGT. V lost 1 base and J lost 1, with 8 bases in between. The CDR3 length is 15 residues.

The CDR3 is CASSWGGNPYEQYF. As DNA, the CDR3 is TGCGCCAGCAGCTGGGGGGGGAATCCCTACGAGCAGTACTTC. The chain uses TRBV5-1 and TRBJ2-7, with TRBD2 matching 7 bases. The CDR3 loop spans 14 amino acids. Germline V gene data show CDR1 as SGHRS and CDR2 as YFSETQ. Trimming removed 3 bases from V and 2 bases from J; junction bases left unmatched: 5.

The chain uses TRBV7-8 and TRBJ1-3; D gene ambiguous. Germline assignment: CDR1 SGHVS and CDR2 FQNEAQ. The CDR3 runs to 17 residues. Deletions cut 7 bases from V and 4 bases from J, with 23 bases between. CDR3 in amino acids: CASTRWAWREGGNTIYF. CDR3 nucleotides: TGTGCCAGCACCCGATGGGCGTGGAGGGAGGGCGGAAACACCATATATTTT.

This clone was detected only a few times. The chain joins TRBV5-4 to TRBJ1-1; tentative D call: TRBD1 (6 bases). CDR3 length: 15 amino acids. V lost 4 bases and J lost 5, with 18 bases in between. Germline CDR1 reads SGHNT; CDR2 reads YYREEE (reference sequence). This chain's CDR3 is CASSQTQGQGTEAFF. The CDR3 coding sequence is TGTGCCAGCAGCCAAACACAGGGTCAGGGTACTGAAGCTTTCTTT.

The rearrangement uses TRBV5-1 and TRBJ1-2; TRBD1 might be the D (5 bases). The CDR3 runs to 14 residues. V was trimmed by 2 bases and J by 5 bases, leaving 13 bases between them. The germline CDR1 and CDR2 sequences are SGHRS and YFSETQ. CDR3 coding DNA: TGCGCCAGCAGCTTTGACAGAACCAAGTATGGCTACACCTTC. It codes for CASSFDRTKYGYTF. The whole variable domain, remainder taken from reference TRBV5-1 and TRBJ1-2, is KAGVTQTPRYLIKTRGQQVTLSCSPISGHRSVSWYQQTPGQGLQFLFEYFSETQRNKGNFPGRFSGRQFSNSRSEMNVSTLELGDSALYLCASSFDRTKYGYTFGSGTRLTVV.